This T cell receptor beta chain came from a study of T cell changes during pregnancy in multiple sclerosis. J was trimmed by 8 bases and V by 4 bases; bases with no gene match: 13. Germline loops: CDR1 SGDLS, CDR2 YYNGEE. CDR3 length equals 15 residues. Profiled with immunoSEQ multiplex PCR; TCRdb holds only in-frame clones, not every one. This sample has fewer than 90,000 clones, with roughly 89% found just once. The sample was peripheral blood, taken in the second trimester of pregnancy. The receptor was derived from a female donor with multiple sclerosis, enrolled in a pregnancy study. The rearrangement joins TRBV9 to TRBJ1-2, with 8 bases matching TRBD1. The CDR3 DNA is TGTGCCAGCAGCTTCCGGACAGGGATCAAGGAAGGCTACACCTTC. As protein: CASSFRTGIKEGYTF.